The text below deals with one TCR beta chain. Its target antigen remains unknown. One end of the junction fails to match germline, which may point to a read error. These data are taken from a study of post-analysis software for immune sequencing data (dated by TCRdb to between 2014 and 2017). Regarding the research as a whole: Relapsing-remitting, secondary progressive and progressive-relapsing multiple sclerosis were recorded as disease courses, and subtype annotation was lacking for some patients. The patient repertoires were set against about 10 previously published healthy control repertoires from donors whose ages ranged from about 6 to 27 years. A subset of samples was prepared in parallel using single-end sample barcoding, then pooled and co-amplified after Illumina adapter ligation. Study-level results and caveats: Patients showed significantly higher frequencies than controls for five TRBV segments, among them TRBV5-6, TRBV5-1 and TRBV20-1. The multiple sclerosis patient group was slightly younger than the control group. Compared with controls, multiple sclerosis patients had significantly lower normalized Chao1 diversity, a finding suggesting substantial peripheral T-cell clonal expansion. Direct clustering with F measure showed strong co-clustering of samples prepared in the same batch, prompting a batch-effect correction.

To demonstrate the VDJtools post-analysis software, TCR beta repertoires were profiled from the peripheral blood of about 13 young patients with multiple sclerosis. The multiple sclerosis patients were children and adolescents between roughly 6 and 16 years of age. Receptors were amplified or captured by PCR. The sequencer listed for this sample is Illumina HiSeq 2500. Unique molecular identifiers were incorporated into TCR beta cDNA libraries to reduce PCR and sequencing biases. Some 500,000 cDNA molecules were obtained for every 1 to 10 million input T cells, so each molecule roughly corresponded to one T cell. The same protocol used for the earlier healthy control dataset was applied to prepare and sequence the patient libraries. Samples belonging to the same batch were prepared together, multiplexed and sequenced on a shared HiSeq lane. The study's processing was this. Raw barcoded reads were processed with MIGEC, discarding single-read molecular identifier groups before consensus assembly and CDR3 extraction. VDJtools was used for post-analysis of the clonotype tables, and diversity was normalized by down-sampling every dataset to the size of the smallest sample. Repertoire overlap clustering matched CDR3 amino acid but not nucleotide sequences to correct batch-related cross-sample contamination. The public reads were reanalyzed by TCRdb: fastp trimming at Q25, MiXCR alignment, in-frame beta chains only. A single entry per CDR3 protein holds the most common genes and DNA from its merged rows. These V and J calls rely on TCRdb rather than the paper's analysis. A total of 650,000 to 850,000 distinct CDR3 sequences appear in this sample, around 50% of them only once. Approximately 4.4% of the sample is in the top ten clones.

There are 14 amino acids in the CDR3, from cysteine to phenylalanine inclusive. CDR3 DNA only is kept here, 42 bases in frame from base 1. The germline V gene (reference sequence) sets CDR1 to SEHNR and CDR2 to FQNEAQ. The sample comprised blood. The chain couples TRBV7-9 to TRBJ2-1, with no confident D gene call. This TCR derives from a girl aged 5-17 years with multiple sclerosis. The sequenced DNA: TGTGCCAGCAGCTTATCCCTATCCAACAATGAACAGTTCTTC. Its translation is CASSLSLSNNEQFF.